The present T cell receptor beta chain was sequenced within a study of cytomegalovirus exposure and HLA in healthy donors. V lost 3 bases and J lost 5, with 10 bases in between. Germline-derived CDR1 and CDR2 are LNHDA and SQIVND (reference sequence). The CDR3 runs 13 residues. As to this clone: Its antigen is unknown.

This PCR relied on a set of 60 Vbeta primers and 13 Jbeta primers. Method: immunoSEQ multiplex PCR; TCRdb's copy keeps in-frame clones and lacks some. The profile shows fewer than 140,000 clones, roughly 71% of them singletons. This cohort consisted of healthy bone marrow donors. Notes on the study in general: Among donors in an Asian-associated ancestry cluster, a later analysis reportedly found fewer N-insertions than the approximately 670-donor mean. In a later analysis, a missense DCLRE1C variant was linked to TCR beta V- and J-gene trimming.

The sequence derives from a male donor in good health and CMV-seropositive. The sequencing input was PBMCs. The chain couples TRBV19 to TRBJ1-2; possibly TRBD1 for D (6 bases). This chain's CDR3 is CASSIPGEYGYTF. CDR3 nucleotides: TGTGCCAGTAGTATTCCAGGGGAGTATGGCTACACCTTC.